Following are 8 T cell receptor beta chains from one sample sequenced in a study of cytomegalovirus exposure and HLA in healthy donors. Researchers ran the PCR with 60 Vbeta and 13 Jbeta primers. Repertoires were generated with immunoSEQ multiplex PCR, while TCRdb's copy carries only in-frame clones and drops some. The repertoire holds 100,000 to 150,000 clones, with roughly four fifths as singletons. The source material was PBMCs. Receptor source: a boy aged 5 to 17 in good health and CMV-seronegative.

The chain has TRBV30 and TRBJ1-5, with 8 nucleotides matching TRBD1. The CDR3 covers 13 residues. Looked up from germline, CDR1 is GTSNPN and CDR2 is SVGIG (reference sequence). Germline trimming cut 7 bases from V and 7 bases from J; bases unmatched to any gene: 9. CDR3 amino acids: CAFGQGADQPQHF. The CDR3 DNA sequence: TGTGCCTTTGGGCAGGGGGCTGACCAGCCCCAGCATTTT.

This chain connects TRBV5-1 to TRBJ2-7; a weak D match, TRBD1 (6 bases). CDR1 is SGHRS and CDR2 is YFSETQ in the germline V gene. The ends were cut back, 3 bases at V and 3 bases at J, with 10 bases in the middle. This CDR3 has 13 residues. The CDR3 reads CASSSDRLYEQYF. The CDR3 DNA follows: TGCGCCAGCAGCTCCGACAGGCTCTACGAGCAGTACTTC.

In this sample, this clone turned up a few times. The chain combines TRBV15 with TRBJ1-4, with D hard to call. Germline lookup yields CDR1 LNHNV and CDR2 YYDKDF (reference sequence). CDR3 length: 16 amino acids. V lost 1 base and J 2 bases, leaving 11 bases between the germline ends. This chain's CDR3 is CATSRARGSTNEKLFF. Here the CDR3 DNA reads TGTGCCACCAGCAGAGCTCGGGGTAGCACTAATGAAAAACTGTTTTTT.

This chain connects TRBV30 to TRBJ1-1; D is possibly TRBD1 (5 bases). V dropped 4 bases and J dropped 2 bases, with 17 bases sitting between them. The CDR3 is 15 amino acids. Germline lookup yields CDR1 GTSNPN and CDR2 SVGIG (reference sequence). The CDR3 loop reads CAWMAGPDGNTEAFF. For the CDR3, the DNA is TGTGCCTGGATGGCAGGGCCTGACGGAAACACTGAAGCTTTCTTT. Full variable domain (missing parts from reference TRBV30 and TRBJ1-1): SQTIHQWPATLVQPVGSPLSLECTVEGTSNPNLYWYRQAAGRGLQLLFYSVGIGQISSEVPQNLSASRPQDRQFILSSKKLLLSDSGFYLCAWMAGPDGNTEAFFGQGTRLTVV.

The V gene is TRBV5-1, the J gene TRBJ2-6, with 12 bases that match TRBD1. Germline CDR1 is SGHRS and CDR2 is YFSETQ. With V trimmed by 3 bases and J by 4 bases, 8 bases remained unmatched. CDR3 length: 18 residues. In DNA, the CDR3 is TGCGCCAGCAGCTCAGGGGACAGGGGGCTGAGAGGGGCCAACGTCCTGACTTTC. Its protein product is CASSSGDRGLRGANVLTF.

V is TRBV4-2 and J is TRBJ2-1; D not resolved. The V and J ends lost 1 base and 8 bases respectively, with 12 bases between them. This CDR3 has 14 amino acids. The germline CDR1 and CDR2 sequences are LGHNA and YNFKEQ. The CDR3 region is CASSQGLALDEQFF. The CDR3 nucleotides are TGTGCCAGCAGCCAAGGCTTAGCTTTGGATGAGCAGTTCTTC.

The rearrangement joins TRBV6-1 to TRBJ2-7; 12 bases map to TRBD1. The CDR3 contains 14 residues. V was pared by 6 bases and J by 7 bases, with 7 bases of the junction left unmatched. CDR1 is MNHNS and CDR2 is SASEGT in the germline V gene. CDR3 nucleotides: TGTGCCAGCAGACCGGGACAGGGGGCTGGTGAGCAGTACTTC. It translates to CASRPGQGAGEQYF.

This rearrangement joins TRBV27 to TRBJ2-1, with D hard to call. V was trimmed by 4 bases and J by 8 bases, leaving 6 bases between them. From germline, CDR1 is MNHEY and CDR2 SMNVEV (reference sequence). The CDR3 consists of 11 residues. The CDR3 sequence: CASSSHYEQFF. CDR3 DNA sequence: TGTGCCAGCAGTTCTCACTATGAGCAGTTCTTC.